These 30 T cell receptor beta chains share one sample of origin, sequenced in a study of T cells in Graves' hyperthyroidism and ophthalmopathy (dated by TCRdb to about 2019). Receptor amplification or capture employed multiplex PCR. Sequencing took place on an Illumina HiSeq 2000. TCR beta CDR3 regions were amplified from RNA transcripts. The first round of RT-PCR for the TCR CDR3 was performed with the HTBI primer set and the Qiagen OneStep RT-PCR kit. The raw public data were reprocessed by TCRdb itself: fastp quality trimming at Q25, MiXCR clonotype calling, in-frame beta chains only. A single entry per CDR3 protein holds the most common genes and DNA from its merged rows. A total of approximately 710,000 distinct CDR3 sequences appear in this sample, 15% to 20% of them only once. Clones ranked in the top ten supply roughly 16% of the sample. Sequenced material: blood. All receptors come from a man aged 50 to 59 with Graves' hyperthyroidism.

This clonotype was counted many times. The chain employs TRBV28 and TRBJ2-5, with 9 bases lining up with TRBD1. V lost 3 bases, J lost 1 base, and 6 bases stayed unmatched. Germline CDR1 reads MDHEN; CDR2 reads SYDVKM. The CDR3 covers 16 residues. CDR3 sequence (DNA): TGTGCCAGCAGTTTCTCGCCGGGACAGGGCCAAGAGACCCAGTACTTC. It specifies CASSFSPGQGQETQYF.

This clonotype occurred many times. The chain links TRBV27 to TRBJ1-1, with a tentative D call TRBD1 (5 bases). This CDR3 region has 13 residues. CDR1 and CDR2 from the germline V gene are MNHEY and SMNVEV (reference sequence). Trimming removed 5 bases at V and 8 bases at J, with 15 bases between. The CDR3 region is CASSPGMGGEAFF. The CDR3 nucleotides are TGTGCCAGCAGTCCGGGGATGGGGGGGGAAGCTTTCTTT.

This clonotype was counted at least ten times. Compared with germline, one end of the junction differs, possibly owing to a read error. V and J are TRBV28 and TRBJ1-2; D is unclear. The CDR3 loop spans 14 amino acids. CDR1 is MDHEN and CDR2 is SYDVKM in the germline V gene. The CDR3 reads CASGLFTERYGYTF. The CDR3 DNA is TGTGCCAGCGGTTTGTTCACAGAAAGATATGGCTACACCTTC.

Points on this clonotype: A much larger clone lies a single base off, so this may be a read error. J is TRBJ2-1 and V is TRBV7-3; possible D gene TRBD2, 6 bases. The germline V gene encodes CDR1 SGHTA and CDR2 FQGTGA. This CDR3 region has 14 residues. This CDR3 reads CASSFAGTGNERFF. The CDR3 DNA reads TGTGCCAGCAGCTTCGCGGGAACAGGCAATGAGCGGTTCTTC.

In its sample, this clonotype was seen many times. The V call is TRBV24-1, the J call TRBJ1-2; 8 nucleotides align to TRBD1. Germline CDR1 and CDR2: KGHDR and SFDVKD. The J segment lost 4 bases and the V segment lost 3 bases, leaving 6 bases of the junction unmatched. CDR3 length: 15 residues. CDR3 sequence: CATSDTGTGLYGYTF. CDR3 in DNA: TGTGCCACCAGTGATACCGGGACAGGACTCTATGGCTACACCTTC.

This clonotype was found many times. The V and J genes are TRBV28 and TRBJ2-7, with 9 nucleotides matching TRBD1. Germline V gene sequence: CDR1 MDHEN, CDR2 SYDVKM. The CDR3 has 15 residues. V shed 7 bases and J 5 bases; nucleotides not matched to a gene: 12. CDR3 coding DNA: TGTGCCAGCATCTGGGGTCGGGACAGGGTGAACGAGCAGTACTTC. Translating gives CASIWGRDRVNEQYF. The full variable domain, in which reference TRBV28 and TRBJ2-7 provide the parts outside the CDR3, is DVKVTQSSRYLVKRTGEKVFLECVQDMDHENMFWYRQDPGLGLRLIYFSYDVKMKEKGDIPEGYSVSREKKERFSLILESASTNQTSMYLCASIWGRDRVNEQYFGPGTRLTVT.

This clonotype was seen at least ten times. This chain uses TRBV6-1 with TRBJ2-1; 7 nucleotides line up with TRBD1. Per germline, CDR1 MNHNS and CDR2 SASEGT. Trimming at V came to 5 bases and at J to 4 bases, leaving 8 bases not matched to a gene. The CDR3 runs to 15 residues. The CDR3 region is CASSFQQGIYNEQFF. Here the CDR3 DNA reads TGTGCCAGCAGTTTCCAACAGGGGATATACAATGAGCAGTTCTTC.

The chain combines TRBV18 with TRBJ2-1; 11 bases map to TRBD2. V lost 6 bases to trimming and J lost 9 bases; unmatched junction nucleotides: 19. Germline lookup yields CDR1 KGHSH and CDR2 LQKENI. This CDR3 contains 18 residues. CDR3 nucleotide sequence: TGTGCCAGCTCCACCGGGACGGAACTAGCGGGAGTTACTGGTGAGCAGTTCTTC. Translating gives CASSTGTELAGVTGEQFF.

The rearrangement links TRBV7-9 to TRBJ2-4; TRBD2 agrees at 8 bases. The CDR3 consists of 12 residues. The V and J ends lost 10 bases and 8 bases, in that order; junction bases with no gene match: 7. Germline-derived CDR1 and CDR2 are SEHNR and FQNEAQ (reference sequence). CDR3 coding DNA: TGTGCCACCGCGCGGGGGGAGGACATTCAGTACTTC. Amino acid sequence: CATARGEDIQYF.

The table lists this clonotype with many counts. As DNA, the CDR3 is TGTGCCTGGAGCTACGGACAGGGTGAAGCTTTCTTT. Encoded protein: CAWSYGQGEAFF. This chain uses TRBV30 with TRBJ1-1, with 8 bases that match TRBD1. J was trimmed by 7 bases and V by 3 bases; bases with no gene match: 4. Germline V lookup: CDR1 GTSNPN, CDR2 SVGIG (reference sequence). This CDR3 spans 12 amino acids. The whole variable domain, remainder taken from reference TRBV30 and TRBJ1-1, is SQTIHQWPATLVQPVGSPLSLECTVEGTSNPNLYWYRQAAGRGLQLLFYSVGIGQISSEVPQNLSASRPQDRQFILSSKKLLLSDSGFYLCAWSYGQGEAFFGQGTRLTVV.

This clonotype came up many times. The CDR3 protein is CASSFPHLLAEPDNEQFF. CDR3 DNA sequence: TGTGCCAGCAGTTTTCCCCATTTGCTAGCGGAACCAGACAATGAGCAGTTCTTC. This sequence joins TRBV6-1 and TRBJ2-1; 7 bases match TRBD2. The germline V gene has CDR1 MNHNS and CDR2 SASEGT. This CDR3 comprises 18 residues. V gave up 5 bases and J gave up 5 bases; unmatched junction bases: 18.

Note on this clonotype: This clone may be a read error of a much larger clone one base away. Without the conserved terminal phenylalanine or tryptophan, this CDR3 likely stems from a read error. The chain is built from TRBV28 and TRBJ2-7; 14 bases are shared with TRBD2. The CDR3 has 17 residues. CDR1 and CDR2 from the germline V gene are MDHEN and SYDVKM. Trimming took 4 bases from V and 2 from J; bases not matched to a gene: 7. As DNA, the CDR3 is TGTGCCAGCAGTTCCGGGACTAGCGGGAGAGGAGCCTACGAGCAGTACCTC. The encoded protein is CASSSGTSGRGAYEQYL.

At least ten counts were recorded for this clonotype. The chain joins TRBV2 to TRBJ1-1; tentative D call: TRBD1 (6 bases). The CDR3 extends over 16 amino acids. The V end was cut by 5 bases, the J end by 1 base, with 17 bases between. Germline assignment: CDR1 SNHLY and CDR2 FYNNEI. The CDR3 DNA reads as TGTGCCAGCAGTTCAGGGGATTCGAACACGAACACTGAAGCTTTCTTT. As protein: CASSSGDSNTNTEAFF.

The chain recombines TRBV28 with TRBJ2-5; D might be TRBD2 (5 bases). Germline-derived CDR1 and CDR2 are MDHEN and SYDVKM. V dropped 6 bases and J dropped 5 bases, with 13 bases sitting between them. The CDR3 is made up of 13 amino acids. The CDR3 reads CASRVTRIETQYF. DNA of the CDR3: TGTGCCAGCAGGGTAACTAGAATTGAGACCCAGTACTTC.

This clonotype has at least ten counts. The chain uses TRBV7-8 and TRBJ2-5; D not resolved. Deletions cut 7 bases from V and 2 bases from J, with 11 bases between. The length of the CDR3 is 13 residues. Per germline, CDR1 SGHVS and CDR2 FQNEAQ. The CDR3 nucleotides read TGTGCCAGCATGTTTGGGGTACAAGAGACCCAGTACTTC. Translating it yields CASMFGVQETQYF.

The rearrangement uses TRBV4-3 and TRBJ2-2; 12 bases match TRBD2. Germline V lookup: CDR1 LGHNA, CDR2 YSLEER. The CDR3 runs 16 residues. V gave up 4 bases and J gave up 5 bases; unmatched junction bases: 5. Written as DNA, the CDR3 is TGCGCCAGCAGCCCAGGACTAGCGGGAACGACCGGGGAGCTGTTTTTT. It encodes CASSPGLAGTTGELFF.

The chain couples TRBV28 to TRBJ2-3; unclear D gene. With 10 bases removed from V and 0 bases from J, the gap between germline ends came to 11 bases. Germline V gives CDR1 MDHEN, CDR2 SYDVKM. This CDR3 comprises 13 residues. This CDR3 reads CATSVTSTDTQYF. In DNA form, the CDR3 reads TGTGCCACCAGCGTAACTAGCACAGATACGCAGTATTTT. Full variable domain (outside the CDR3, taken from reference TRBV28 and TRBJ2-3): DVKVTQSSRYLVKRTGEKVFLECVQDMDHENMFWYRQDPGLGLRLIYFSYDVKMKEKGDIPEGYSVSREKKERFSLILESASTNQTSMYLCATSVTSTDTQYFGPGTRLTVL.

Ten or more counts support this clonotype. The V call is TRBV27, the J call TRBJ1-1; D is uncertain. V was cut by 0 bases and J by 0 bases, with 5 bases left in between. The CDR3 is made up of 14 amino acids. CDR1 MNHEY and CDR2 SMNVEV come from the germline V gene (reference sequence). The chain's CDR3 is CASSLSVLNTEAFF. The CDR3 DNA reads TGTGCCAGCAGTTTATCCGTATTGAACACTGAAGCTTTCTTT.

Many counts were recorded for this clonotype. The chain is built from TRBV6-2 or TRBV6-3 and TRBJ1-1; D call uncertain. The CDR3 sequence is 11 residues long. Per germline, CDR1 MNHEY and CDR2 SVGEGT. V shed 7 bases and J shed 4 bases, with 7 bases lying between them. In DNA form, the CDR3 reads TGTGCCAGCACAAAAGGCACTGAAGCTTTCTTT. Protein product: CASTKGTEAFF.

The CDR3 sequence is CASSLSPTTNEKLFF. The CDR3 nucleotides are TGTGCCAGCAGTTTGAGCCCAACAACTAATGAAAAACTGTTTTTT. The rearrangement joins TRBV12-3 or TRBV12-4 to TRBJ1-4; unclear D gene. The CDR3 totals 15 residues. V was shortened by 3 bases and J by 0 bases, with 8 bases between the two germline ends.

This clonotype has at least ten counts. This chain connects TRBV19 to TRBJ1-2; D gene uncertain. The CDR3 contains 14 residues. The V gene's germline CDR1 is LNHDA and CDR2 SQIVND (reference sequence). Trimming left V 0 bases short and J 2 bases short, with 7 bases between. The CDR3: CASSIETFNYGYTF. CDR3 sequence (DNA): TGTGCCAGTAGTATAGAGACGTTCAACTATGGCTACACCTTC.

This clonotype appeared many times. V usage is TRBV24-1 and J usage is TRBJ2-2; 13 nucleotides agree with TRBD2. The germline V gene encodes CDR1 KGHDR and CDR2 SFDVKD. This CDR3 has 21 amino acids. J was trimmed by 2 bases and V by 6 bases; bases with no gene match: 17. For the CDR3, the DNA is TGTGCCACCAGTCCGACCCCAGGACTAGCGGGAGCCCGGGCCAACACCGGGGAGCTGTTTTTT. This encodes CATSPTPGLAGARANTGELFF.

The chain is built from TRBV5-1 and TRBJ2-7; D might be TRBD2 (5 bases). Trimming took 3 bases from V and 5 from J, leaving 9 bases between them. CDR1 SGHRS and CDR2 YFSETQ come from the germline V gene. The CDR3 contains 12 residues. The CDR3: CASSSLDNEQYF. The CDR3 DNA reads TGCGCCAGCAGCTCACTAGACAACGAGCAGTACTTC. Full variable domain (outside the CDR3, taken from reference TRBV5-1 and TRBJ2-7): KAGVTQTPRYLIKTRGQQVTLSCSPISGHRSVSWYQQTPGQGLQFLFEYFSETQRNKGNFPGRFSGRQFSNSRSEMNVSTLELGDSALYLCASSSLDNEQYFGPGTRLTVT.

This clonotype appeared once. CDR3 sequence reads: CASSVEGTDLYTQYF. CDR3 nucleotide sequence: TGTGCCAGCAGCGTAGAAGGGACTGATCTTTATACGCAGTATTTT. The J gene is TRBJ2-3, the V gene TRBV9; the D gene is possibly TRBD2 (6 bases). The germline CDR1 and CDR2 sequences are SGDLS and YYNGEE. V was clipped by 0 bases and J by 7 bases, with 15 bases between them. The CDR3 totals 15 residues.

The rearrangement joins TRBV19 to TRBJ2-1, with 7 bases aligning to TRBD2. V gave up 4 bases and J gave up 0 bases; unmatched junction bases: 6. The germline gives CDR1 LNHDA, CDR2 SQIVND (reference sequence). The CDR3 totals 16 residues. This chain's CDR3 is CASSRVGRSSYNEQFF. The CDR3 bases are TGTGCCAGTAGTAGGGTCGGGAGGAGCTCCTACAATGAGCAGTTCTTC.

This clonotype was detected only a few times. The gene calls are TRBV6-1 and TRBJ1-2; 7 bases line up with TRBD1. The V gene end was trimmed by 5 bases and the J gene end by 0 bases; junction bases not matched to a gene: 6. Germline CDR1 is MNHNS and CDR2 is SASEGT. The CDR3 runs 15 residues. CDR3 residues: CASSRDGTANYGYTF. The CDR3 bases are TGTGCCAGCAGTAGAGACGGGACAGCTAACTATGGCTACACCTTC.

The rearrangement uses TRBV5-1 and TRBJ2-2, with D perhaps matching TRBD1 or TRBD2 (5 bases each). The V gene's germline CDR1 is SGHRS and CDR2 YFSETQ. The CDR3 sequence is 15 residues long. Trimming left V 0 bases short and J 3 bases short, with 9 bases between. The CDR3 loop is CASSLEQGHTGELFF. CDR3 coding DNA: TGCGCCAGCAGCTTGGAGCAGGGACACACCGGGGAGCTGTTTTTT.

This clonotype showed up just a few times. The chain is built from TRBV7-2 and TRBJ2-3; D perhaps matches TRBD1 (6 bases). With the DNA end fitting TRBJ1-5 better, the J assignment may be wrong. Germline CDR1 reads SGHTA; CDR2 reads FQGNSA. This CDR3 is built from 16 residues. The CDR3 reads CASSLVGQRSTDTQHF. The CDR3 nucleotides read TGTGCCAGCAGCTTAGTCGGACAGAGGTCCACAGATACGCAGCATTTT.

This clonotype showed up many times. The rearrangement uses TRBV28 and TRBJ2-1; unclear D gene. CDR1 and CDR2 from the germline V gene are MDHEN and SYDVKM. CDR3 size: 15 residues. V lost 5 bases, J lost 5 bases, and 16 bases lay in between. CDR3 loop: CASSRDIHRHNEQFF. The CDR3 DNA reads TGTGCCAGCAGTCGCGATATTCACCGCCACAATGAGCAGTTCTTC.

A remark on this clonotype: One junction end disagrees with the germline gene, perhaps due to a read error. V gene TRBV7-9 combines with J gene TRBJ2-5; no firm D call. The germline gives CDR1 SEHNR, CDR2 FQNEAQ (reference sequence). This CDR3 comprises 13 residues. The CDR3 DNA reads TGTGCCAGCGGCTTAGCAATACAAGAGACCCAGTACTTC. As protein: CASGLAIQETQYF.